These 26 T cell receptor beta chains came from one sample sequenced in a study of OX40 agonist ivuxolimab in advanced cancers. The protocol was immunoSEQ multiplex PCR, while the TCRdb copy is restricted to in-frame clones and leaves out a portion. The sample has around 35,000 clones; about 78% are singletons. Sequenced here: CD4+ or CD8+ T cells sorted from blood, sampled in a trial of the OX40 agonist ivuxolimab. These receptors all come from an adult with an advanced solid tumor such as melanoma, head and neck, liver or kidney cancer.

The chain employs TRBV5-1 and TRBJ2-1, with a weak D call TRBD2 (7 bases). This CDR3 contains 16 residues. Trimming removed 4 bases from V and 4 bases from J, with 18 bases in between. Germline assignment: CDR1 SGHRS and CDR2 YFSETQ. CDR3 bases: TGCGCCAGCAGCCCCCCTAGGGGGGGGGATTACAATGAGCAGTTCTTC. This translates into CASSPPRGGDYNEQFF.

J is TRBJ2-7 and V is TRBV11-2, with D unresolved. V dropped 2 bases and J dropped 3 bases, with 11 bases sitting between them. The CDR3 is 14 amino acids. Germline loops: CDR1 SGHAT, CDR2 FQNNGV. Written as DNA, the CDR3 is TGTGCCAGCAGCTTAACGAAGGCAGACTACGAGCAGTACTTC. This translates into CASSLTKADYEQYF.

In this sample, this clone turned up a few times. The rearrangement links TRBV4-1 to TRBJ2-5; 9 bases are shared with TRBD2. The germline CDR1 and CDR2 sequences are MGHRA and YSYEKL. Germline trimming cut 2 bases from V and 3 bases from J; bases unmatched to any gene: 1. The CDR3 covers 14 residues. CDR3 in DNA: TGCGCCAGCAGCCAATTAGCGGGGGAAGAGACCCAGTACTTC. Protein sequence: CASSQLAGEETQYF.

This chain connects TRBV14 to TRBJ2-3; no clear D. V was clipped by 2 bases and J by 2 bases, with 5 bases between them. CDR1 SGHDN and CDR2 FVKESK come from the germline V gene. This CDR3 is built from 13 residues. The CDR3 spells CASSQLITDTQYF. The CDR3, as DNA: TGTGCCAGCAGCCAATTGATCACAGATACGCAGTATTTT.

This clone was found once. V is TRBV6-5 and J is TRBJ1-5; 7 bases agree with TRBD1. There are 15 residues in the CDR3. V was pared by 5 bases and J by 2 bases, with 6 bases of the junction left unmatched. Germline values: CDR1 MNHEY, CDR2 SVGAGI. The CDR3 coding sequence is TGTGCCAGCAGTCCGGACAGGCAACGCAATCAGCCCCAGCATTTT. This gives the protein CASSPDRQRNQPQHF.

The chain carries TRBV7-6 and TRBJ1-1; possible D gene TRBD1, 5 bases. The CDR3 consists of 13 residues. V lost 4 bases, J lost 11 bases, and 17 bases lay in between. CDR1 and CDR2 (germline): SGHVS, FNYEAQ. The CDR3: CASSSQPGGEAFF. For the CDR3, the DNA is TGTGCCAGCAGCTCGCAACCCGGGGGAGAGGCTTTCTTT.

The CDR3 sequence is CASSRGYSNQPQHF. CDR3 nucleotides: TGTGCCAGTAGTCGGGGCTATAGCAATCAGCCCCAGCATTTT. This chain connects TRBV19 to TRBJ1-5; TRBD1 is a possible D gene (5 bases). Trimming shortened V by 5 bases and J by 0 bases, and 8 bases separated the two germline ends. CDR1 and CDR2 (germline): LNHDA, SQIVND (reference sequence). There are 14 residues in the CDR3.

The chain links TRBV28 to TRBJ2-7; D remains unclear. V gave up 2 bases and J gave up 4 bases, with 3 bases separating them. CDR3 size: 11 residues. Looked up from germline, CDR1 is MDHEN and CDR2 is SYDVKM. This chain's CDR3 is CASSLGYEQYF. The DNA of the CDR3 is TGTGCCAGCAGTTTAGGGTACGAGCAGTACTTC.

V usage is TRBV6-6 and J usage is TRBJ1-5; D is undetermined. Germline CDR1 reads MNHNY; CDR2 reads SVGAGI (reference sequence). V lost 7 bases and J 4 bases, leaving 11 bases between the germline ends. The CDR3 spans 13 residues. The CDR3 region is CASKTGGNQPQHF. CDR3 bases: TGTGCCAGCAAAACCGGAGGTAATCAGCCCCAGCATTTT.

The CDR3 DNA reads as TGCAGCGTTGTAAGGGACAGGGGAAAGGATGGCTACACCTTC. Translated, it gives CSVVRDRGKDGYTF. V is TRBV29-1 and J is TRBJ1-2; 10 bases map to TRBD1. Germline V gene lookup returns CDR1 SQVTM and CDR2 ANQGSEA. This CDR3 has 14 residues. J gave up 6 bases and V 4 bases, and 8 bases lay outside the gene matches.

Regarding this clone: An end of the junction does not agree with germline; a read error may underlie this. This chain connects TRBV18 to TRBJ2-7, with TRBD1 matching over 10 bases. The CDR3 is 14 amino acids. Looked up from germline, CDR1 is KGHSH and CDR2 is LQKENI. The CDR3: CASSLHRDRGSIVF. The CDR3 bases are TGTGCCAGCTCACTACACCGGGACAGGGGTTCGATTGTGTTC.

By frequency in the sample, this clone is hyperexpanded (1% or more). This chain links TRBV30 with TRBJ1-1, with TRBD1 as a possible D gene (6 bases). The CDR3 spans 12 residues. Germline V gives CDR1 GTSNPN, CDR2 SVGIG (reference sequence). V lost 5 bases, J lost 7 bases, and 14 bases lay in between. The CDR3 nucleotides are TGTGCCTGGGACAGGAACCAGAATGAAGCTTTCTTT. The encoded protein is CAWDRNQNEAFF.

The rearrangement links TRBV13 to TRBJ1-1, with 7 bases that match TRBD1. V gave up 3 bases and J gave up 5 bases; unmatched junction bases: 6. This CDR3 is 14 amino acids long. From germline, CDR1 is PRHDT and CDR2 FYEKMQ (reference sequence). The CDR3: CASSFTGVATEAFF. Written as DNA, the CDR3 is TGTGCCAGCAGCTTCACAGGGGTGGCAACTGAAGCTTTCTTT. The full variable domain, completed using reference TRBV13 and TRBJ1-1, is AAGVIQSPRHLIKEKRETATLKCYPIPRHDTVYWYQQGPGQDPQFLISFYEKMQSDKGSIPDRFSAQQFSDYHSELNMSSLELGDSALYFCASSFTGVATEAFFGQGTRLTVV.

V usage is TRBV5-1 and J usage is TRBJ2-7; 10 positions match TRBD1. The CDR3 is 14 residues long. The V and J ends lost 2 bases and 6 bases, in that order; junction bases with no gene match: 5. CDR1 is SGHRS and CDR2 is YFSETQ in the germline V gene. The CDR3 reads CASSFRQGASEQYF. Written as DNA, the CDR3 is TGCGCCAGCAGCTTTCGACAGGGGGCTAGCGAGCAGTACTTC. Using reference TRBV5-1 and TRBJ2-7 for the parts outside the CDR3, the full variable domain is KAGVTQTPRYLIKTRGQQVTLSCSPISGHRSVSWYQQTPGQGLQFLFEYFSETQRNKGNFPGRFSGRQFSNSRSEMNVSTLELGDSALYLCASSFRQGASEQYFGPGTRLTVT.

The V call is TRBV4-1, the J call TRBJ2-7; D unresolved. Germline CDR1 reads MGHRA; CDR2 reads YSYEKL. V gave up 0 bases and J gave up 3 bases, with 9 bases separating them. The CDR3 is made up of 14 amino acids. The CDR3 here is CASSQDRRSYEQYF. For the CDR3, the DNA is TGCGCCAGCAGCCAAGATCGGCGGAGCTACGAGCAGTACTTC.

The chain couples TRBV9 to TRBJ2-1; 11 bases line up with TRBD2. V dropped 3 bases and J dropped 2; count of bases not matched to a gene: 4. The germline V gene encodes CDR1 SGDLS and CDR2 YYNGEE. The CDR3 extends over 16 amino acids. CDR3 sequence reads: CASSDKLAGAYNEQFF. The CDR3 coding sequence is TGTGCCAGCAGCGACAAACTAGCGGGAGCCTACAATGAGCAGTTCTTC. Together with reference TRBV9 and TRBJ2-1, the CDR3 gives the full variable domain: DSGVTQTPKHLITATGQRVTLRCSPRSGDLSVYWYQQSLDQGLQFLIQYYNGEERAKGNILERFSAQQFPDLHSELNLSSLELGDSALYFCASSDKLAGAYNEQFFGPGTRLTVL.

The DNA of the CDR3 is TGTGCCAGCCAGGCTAGCGGGCTTTATTCCTACGAGCAGTACTTC. Translating gives CASQASGLYSYEQYF. This chain connects TRBV6-5 to TRBJ2-7, with 8 bases matching TRBD2. The CDR3 consists of 15 residues. Germline trimming cut 8 bases from V and 1 base from J; bases unmatched to any gene: 10. Per germline, CDR1 MNHEY and CDR2 SVGAGI.

The chain links TRBV19 to TRBJ2-7; 7 bases fit TRBD1. From germline, CDR1 is LNHDA and CDR2 SQIVND (reference sequence). The trim removed 3 bases at V and 0 bases at J, leaving 5 bases unmatched. The CDR3 totals 15 residues. CDR3 in amino acids: CASSMLGQSSYEQYF. The CDR3 coding sequence is TGTGCCAGTAGTATGTTGGGACAGAGCTCCTACGAGCAGTACTTC.

This chain joins TRBV5-4 and TRBJ1-2; D gene uncertain. The germline V and J ends were trimmed by 0 bases and 8 bases, with 11 bases remaining between them. CDR3 size: 13 residues. Per the germline V gene, CDR1 is SGHNT and CDR2 is YYREEE (reference sequence). CDR3 nucleotide sequence: TGTGCCAGCAGCTTGGAGGTGGCGCGGGGCTACACCTTC. Protein sequence: CASSLEVARGYTF.

The rearrangement joins TRBV9 to TRBJ2-1; 11 positions agree with TRBD2. CDR3 size: 16 residues. From germline, CDR1 is SGDLS and CDR2 YYNGEE. V dropped 4 bases and J dropped 0; count of bases not matched to a gene: 3. CDR3 residues: CASSPGTSGSYNEQFF. CDR3 in DNA: TGTGCCAGCAGCCCCGGGACTAGCGGCTCCTACAATGAGCAGTTCTTC. Using reference TRBV9 and TRBJ2-1 for the parts outside the CDR3, the full variable domain is DSGVTQTPKHLITATGQRVTLRCSPRSGDLSVYWYQQSLDQGLQFLIQYYNGEERAKGNILERFSAQQFPDLHSELNLSSLELGDSALYFCASSPGTSGSYNEQFFGPGTRLTVL.

V usage is TRBV6-5 and J usage is TRBJ1-4; 7 bases match TRBD1. V gave up 2 bases and J gave up 8 bases; unmatched junction bases: 2. Per the germline V gene, CDR1 is MNHEY and CDR2 is SVGAGI. The CDR3 consists of 13 residues. CDR3 residues: CASSYDRDEKLFF. The CDR3 DNA follows: TGTGCCAGCAGTTACGACAGGGACGAAAAACTGTTTTTT.

V and J are TRBV6-1 and TRBJ1-1, with D uncertain. The CDR3 runs to 12 residues. The germline V gene encodes CDR1 MNHNS and CDR2 SASEGT. V was shortened by 0 bases and J by 10 bases, with 9 bases between the two germline ends. The CDR3 sequence: CASSEAWVGAFF. As DNA, the CDR3 is TGTGCCAGCAGTGAAGCGTGGGTTGGAGCTTTCTTT.

This clone was counted a single time. The chain employs TRBV4-3 and TRBJ1-1, with TRBD1 as a possible D gene (6 bases). The V end lost 0 bases, the J end lost 2 bases, and 13 bases lay between the germline ends. Germline V gene data show CDR1 as LGHNA and CDR2 as YSLEER. CDR3 size: 16 residues. In nucleotides, the CDR3 is TGCGCCAGCAGCCAAGACCGGGACACCATAAACACTGAAGCTTTCTTT. Translating it yields CASSQDRDTINTEAFF.

The chain carries TRBV10-3 and TRBJ2-1; D not certain. This CDR3 region has 12 residues. V was cut by 11 bases and J by 7 bases, with 15 bases left in between. Looked up from germline, CDR1 is ENHRY and CDR2 is SYGVKD. In nucleotides, the CDR3 is TGTGCCGCCGCGGAGAAAGGGAATGAGCAGTTCTTC. Translated, it gives CAAAEKGNEQFF.

This clone was seen only once. The chain employs TRBV28 and TRBJ1-5; 12 bases map to TRBD1. Per germline, CDR1 MDHEN and CDR2 SYDVKM. The CDR3 runs 18 residues. V gave up 10 bases and J gave up 0 bases; unmatched junction bases: 13. The CDR3 spells CATLNLGTGGNSNQPQHF. CDR3 DNA: TGTGCCACCCTGAACCTCGGGACAGGGGGCAATAGCAATCAGCCCCAGCATTTT.

This clone was observed a few times. V is TRBV7-3 and J is TRBJ1-1; D is undetermined. CDR1 is SGHTA, CDR2 FQGTGA, per germline. Trimming left V 2 bases short and J 1 base short, with 5 bases between. The CDR3 is 13 residues long. The chain's CDR3 is CASSLGENTEAFF. In DNA, the CDR3 is TGTGCCAGCAGCTTAGGAGAGAACACTGAAGCTTTCTTT.